The present TCR beta chain was sequenced within a study of HIV-infected patients and healthy controls. This clonotype appeared many times. Its antigen is not identified. Study-level results: HIV+ repertoires were severely depleted of MAIT alpha-chain CDR3s, unlike healthy controls.

CDR3 length equals 16 residues. V dropped 1 base and J dropped 3 bases, with 15 bases sitting between them. Germline lookup yields CDR1 SGHDT and CDR2 YYEEEE. Reverse transcription used about 500 ng RNA and constant-region primers for alpha and beta. Alpha and beta chain libraries were made separately by chain-specific third strand synthesis with multiplexing indices. TCRdb re-called the 5' RACE reads with MiXCR, one entry per CDR3 protein. Of 17,000 or so distinct CDR3 sequences listed, about 5% were seen once; the top ten hold under 2.5%. All unsorted peripheral T cells were captured because whole blood was used without fractionation.

V gene TRBV5-6 combines with J gene TRBJ2-3, with D perhaps being TRBD1 or TRBD2 (6 bases each). This sequence originates from an adult in good health. Material for sequencing was blood. The CDR3 DNA sequence: TGTGCCAGCAGCTTGTTTTGGGGGGCCAGGACAGATACGCAGTATTTT. This sequence encodes CASSLFWGARTDTQYF.